The T cell receptor (beta chain) described here comes from a study of T cell repertoires in cytomegalovirus infection (dated by TCRdb to the late 2010s). As for the study more broadly: Peptide stimulations targeted recently identified HLA-C-restricted CMV epitopes, whose presentation resists viral immunomodulation, together with well-studied HLA-B-restricted epitopes. Because public TCR beta signatures pointed to carriage of CMV infection together with the matching HLA type, the HLA type of each donor mattered for the analysis. General study outcomes and caveats: The ex vivo response was dominated by HLA-C-restricted CMV-specific TCR beta clonotypes, which also provided the single most frequent clonotype in two of eight donors. Carriers of CMV infection plus the relevant HLA type were discriminated by the cumulative frequency of public TCR beta family members in the study cohort and in an independent roughly 370-donor cohort.

The treatment or condition label of this sample denotes: in vitro stimulation with specific CMV peptide epitopes to enrich CMV-specific T cells. This sample was sequenced with an Illumina HiSeq 1500. The public reads were reanalyzed by TCRdb: fastp trimming at Q25, MiXCR alignment, in-frame beta chains only. Each entry merges the rows of one CDR3 protein and shows their most common DNA and genes. This sample comprises roughly 500,000 distinct CDR3 sequences, 33% of them detected only once. Clones ranked in the top ten supply roughly 17% of the sample. Only a few counts were recorded for this clonotype. Its antigen target is currently unknown. Base qualities were left out, and no much larger clone turns up one base away. CDR1 and CDR2, per the germline V gene (reference sequence), are LNHNV and YYDKDF. For this chain, trimming is 5 bases at the V end and 6 bases at the J end, and the number of junction bases without a gene match is 5. The CDR3 has 13 amino acids, counting the end cysteine and phenylalanine. Of all the DNA, just the CDR3 is kept, 39 bases in frame from base 1.

The chain joins TRBV15 to TRBJ2-5, and TRBD1 aligns with 8 junction nucleotides. Sample: cultured PBMCs, taken from culture after CMV antigen stimulation. This receptor was identified in a human donor in good health (CMV status not recorded). Some clones in this sample may be carry-over from other donors' samples. The DNA reads as follows: TGTGCCACCAGCGGAGGACAGGGTCAGACCCAGTACTTC. It codes for CATSGGQGQTQYF. Outside the CDR3, residues come from the reference TRBV15 and TRBJ2-5 proteins, so the full variable domain is: DAMVIQNPRYQVTQFGKPVTLSCSQTLNHNVMYWYQQKSSQAPKLLFHYYDKDFNNEADTPDNFQSRRPNTSFCFLDIRSPGLGDTAMYLCATSGGQGQTQYFGPGTRLLVL.